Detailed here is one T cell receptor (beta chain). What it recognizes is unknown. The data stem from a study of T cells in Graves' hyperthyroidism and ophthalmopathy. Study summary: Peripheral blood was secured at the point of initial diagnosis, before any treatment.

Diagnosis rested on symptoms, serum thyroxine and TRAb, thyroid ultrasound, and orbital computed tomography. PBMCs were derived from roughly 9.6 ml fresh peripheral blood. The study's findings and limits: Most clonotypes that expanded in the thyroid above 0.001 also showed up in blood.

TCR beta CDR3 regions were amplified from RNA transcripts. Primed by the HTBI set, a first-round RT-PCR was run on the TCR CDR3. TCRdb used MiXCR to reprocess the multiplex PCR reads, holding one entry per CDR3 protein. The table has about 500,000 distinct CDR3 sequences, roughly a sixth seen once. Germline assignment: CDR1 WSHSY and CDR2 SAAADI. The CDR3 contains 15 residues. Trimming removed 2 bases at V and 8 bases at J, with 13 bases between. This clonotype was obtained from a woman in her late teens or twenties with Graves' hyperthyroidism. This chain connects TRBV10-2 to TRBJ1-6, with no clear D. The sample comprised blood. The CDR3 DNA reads TGCGCCAGCAGTGAGCAAGGGTCAGGCTATTCACCCCTCCACTTT. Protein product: CASSEQGSGYSPLHF.